A selection of T cell receptor beta chains follows, all from one sample in a study of identical twins. TCRdb re-analysed the 5' RACE reads in MiXCR, keeping a single row per CDR3 protein. This table holds hundreds of thousands of distinct CDR3 sequences, around 6% found once. The sequencing sample was made of naive T cells sorted from blood. These receptors came from a young man in good health. The CDR3 runs from the conserved cysteine through the conserved F or W. A D gene is named only where the DNA matches it firmly. Rows may omit the clone size; those that give it use once, few, many or a size class.

few TRBJ2-1 TRBD2 TRBV6-5 TGTGCCAGCAGTTACGAACTAGCGTCGGGTGAGCAGTTCTTC CASSYELASGEQFF
many TRBJ2-3 TRBD1 TRBV27 TGTGCCAGCTGCGGACAGGCAGCCCCAGATACGCAGTATTTT CASCGQAAPDTQYF
few TRBJ2-5 NA TRBV20-1 TGCAGTGCTAGAGTTGGTAGCGTCGAGACCCAGTACTTC CSARVGSVETQYF
many TRBJ2-2 NA TRBV12-3/TRBV12-4 TGTGCCAGCAGTTTAGGGCAGGCTAACGGGGAGCTGTTTTTT CASSLGQANGELFF
few TRBJ2-5 TRBD2 TRBV5-5 TGTGCCAGCAGCCTCGAGACTAGCGTAGGTGGGGAGACCCAGTACTTC CASSLETSVGGETQYF
few TRBJ2-1 TRBD1 TRBV12-3/TRBV12-4 TGTGCCAGCAGTCCACTGGTATGGGACAGAGACAATGAGCAGTTCTTC CASSPLVWDRDNEQFF
many TRBJ2-3 TRBD2 TRBV29-1 TGCAGCAATAGCGGGAGTTTAACAGATACGCAGTATTTT CSNSGSLTDTQYF
NA TRBJ2-1 NA TRBV6-1 TGTGCCAGCACCCCGGGAGCGGACTCCTACAATGAGCAGTTCTTC CASTPGADSYNEQFF
once TRBJ2-4 TRBD1 TRBV18 TGTGCCAGCTCTCCCGGGACAGGGACAAACATTCAGTACTTC CASSPGTGTNIQYF
many TRBJ2-1 NA TRBV5-6 TGTGCCAGCAGCTTGGATAGTGGCCCAGCCAATGAGCAGTTCTTC CASSLDSGPANEQFF
many TRBJ2-3 NA TRBV27 TGTGCCAGCAGTTTATCGGTGGCCGCGGCAGATACGCAGTATTTT CASSLSVAAADTQYF
NA TRBJ1-4 TRBD1 TRBV5-1 TGCGCCAGCAGTGACAGGGCAGTCAATGAAAAACTGTTTTTT CASSDRAVNEKLFF
many TRBJ2-7 NA TRBV7-9 TGTGCCAGCAGGACAGGTTCTTACGAGCAGTACTTC CASRTGSYEQYF
few TRBJ2-7 NA TRBV6-1 TGTGCCAGCAGTGAACCCGGGCAGTACTTC CASSEPGQYF
many TRBJ2-5 TRBD1 TRBV24-1 TGTGCCACCAGTGACCCGACAGGGGGGTGGGAGACCCAGTACTTC CATSDPTGGWETQYF
few TRBJ2-2 NA TRBV30 TGTGCCTGGAGTGTACAGACGCTCGCGAACACCGGGGAGCTGTTTTTT CAWSVQTLANTGELFF
few TRBJ2-1 TRBD1 TRBV6-5 TGTGCCAGCAGTTACTCCCCCCCAGGGGGCGCAATCTACAATGAGCAGTTCTTC CASSYSPPGGAIYNEQFF